This entry describes one T cell receptor (beta chain). This sample was included in a study of T cells expressing NK-cell markers. Germline CDR1 reads MNHNS; CDR2 reads SASEGT. The CDR3 has 16 residues. After re-calling the 5' RACE reads, TCRdb lists one entry per CDR3 protein, DNA absent. Listed are some 460,000 distinct CDR3 sequences; more than 1.4% falls within the top ten. Sequenced: blood T cells: a sorted CD56 or NKG2C T cell subset, CD4+ or CD8+ T cells, or bulk PBMC T cells (not recorded which). The rearrangement uses TRBV6-1 and TRBJ2-1; no DNA is available, so the TRBD2 call from TCRdb remains unchecked. The TCR originated in a woman in her 50s in good health. CDR3: CASSDSLAGTYNEQFF.